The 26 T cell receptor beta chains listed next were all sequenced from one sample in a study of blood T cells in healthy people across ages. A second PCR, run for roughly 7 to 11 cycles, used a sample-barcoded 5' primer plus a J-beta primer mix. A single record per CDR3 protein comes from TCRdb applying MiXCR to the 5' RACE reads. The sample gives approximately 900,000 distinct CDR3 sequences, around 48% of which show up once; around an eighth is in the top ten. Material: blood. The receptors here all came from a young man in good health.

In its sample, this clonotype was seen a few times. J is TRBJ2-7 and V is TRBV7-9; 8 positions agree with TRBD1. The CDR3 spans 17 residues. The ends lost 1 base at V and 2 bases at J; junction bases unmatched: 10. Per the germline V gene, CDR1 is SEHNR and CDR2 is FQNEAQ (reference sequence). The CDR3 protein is CASSLVSGRGLTYEQYF. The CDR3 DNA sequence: TGTGCCAGCAGCTTAGTGTCCGGCAGGGGGCTAACCTACGAGCAGTACTTC. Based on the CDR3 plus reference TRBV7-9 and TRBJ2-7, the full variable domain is DTGVSQNPRHKITKRGQNVTFRCDPISEHNRLYWYRQTLGQGPEFLTYFQNEAQLEKSRLLSDRFSAERPKGSFSTLEIQRTEQGDSAMYLCASSLVSGRGLTYEQYFGPGTRLTVT.

The CDR3 loop is CASSQGPGVGTEAFF. The CDR3 region has the DNA TGCGCCAGCAGCCAAGGGCCAGGGGTAGGCACTGAAGCTTTCTTT. V usage is TRBV4-1 and J usage is TRBJ1-1; a weak D match, TRBD1 (6 bases). V was clipped by 1 base and J by 4 bases, with 13 bases between them. CDR1 and CDR2 from the germline V gene are MGHRA and YSYEKL. The CDR3 has 15 amino acids.

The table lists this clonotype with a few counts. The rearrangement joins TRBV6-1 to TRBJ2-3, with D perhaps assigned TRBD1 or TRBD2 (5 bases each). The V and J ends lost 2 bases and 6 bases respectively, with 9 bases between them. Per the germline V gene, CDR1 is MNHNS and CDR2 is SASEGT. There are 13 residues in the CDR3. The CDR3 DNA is TGTGCCAGCAGTGAATTCGGGGCGGATACGCAGTATTTT. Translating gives CASSEFGADTQYF.

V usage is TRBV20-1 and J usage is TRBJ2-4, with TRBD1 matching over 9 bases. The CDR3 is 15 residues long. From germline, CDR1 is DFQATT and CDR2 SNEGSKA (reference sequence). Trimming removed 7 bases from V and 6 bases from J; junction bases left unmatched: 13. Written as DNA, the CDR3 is TGCAGTGTAGGACAGGGGTGGGATATTGGAAACATTCAGTACTTC. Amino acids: CSVGQGWDIGNIQYF.

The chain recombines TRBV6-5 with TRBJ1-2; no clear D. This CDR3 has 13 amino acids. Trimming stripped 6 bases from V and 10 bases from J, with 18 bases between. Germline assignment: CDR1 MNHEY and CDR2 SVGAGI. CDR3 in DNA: TGTGCCAGCAGCGATAGTCCTAGCTTAAACTACACCTTC. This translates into CASSDSPSLNYTF.

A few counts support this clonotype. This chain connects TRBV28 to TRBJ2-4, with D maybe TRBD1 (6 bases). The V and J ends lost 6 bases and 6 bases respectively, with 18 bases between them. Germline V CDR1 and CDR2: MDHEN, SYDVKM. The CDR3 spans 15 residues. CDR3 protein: CASSLPRTGINIQYF. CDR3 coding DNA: TGTGCCAGCAGCCTACCCCGAACAGGGATAAACATTCAGTACTTC.

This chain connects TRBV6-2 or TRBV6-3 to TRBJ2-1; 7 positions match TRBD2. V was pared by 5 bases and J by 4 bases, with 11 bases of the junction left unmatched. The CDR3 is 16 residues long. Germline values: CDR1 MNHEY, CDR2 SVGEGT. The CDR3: CASSPNPLAEYNEQFF. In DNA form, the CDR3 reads TGTGCCAGCAGTCCCAATCCGCTAGCGGAGTACAATGAGCAGTTCTTC.

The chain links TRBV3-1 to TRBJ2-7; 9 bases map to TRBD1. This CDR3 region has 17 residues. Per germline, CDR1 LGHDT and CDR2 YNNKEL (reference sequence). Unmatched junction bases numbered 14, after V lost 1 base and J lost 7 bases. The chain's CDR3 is CASSQVTVRDRAREQYF. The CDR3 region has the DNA TGTGCCAGCAGCCAAGTAACAGTCCGGGACAGGGCAAGGGAGCAGTACTTC.

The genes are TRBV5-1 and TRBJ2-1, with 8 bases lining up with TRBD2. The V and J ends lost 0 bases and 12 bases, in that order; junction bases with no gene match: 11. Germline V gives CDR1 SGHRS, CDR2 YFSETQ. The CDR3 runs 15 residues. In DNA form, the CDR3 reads TGCGCCAGCAGCTTGGTACCAGCGGGGGCTATGGGGCAGTTCTTC. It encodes CASSLVPAGAMGQFF. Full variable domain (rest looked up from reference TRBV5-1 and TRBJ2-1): KAGVTQTPRYLIKTRGQQVTLSCSPISGHRSVSWYQQTPGQGLQFLFEYFSETQRNKGNFPGRFSGRQFSNSRSEMNVSTLELGDSALYLCASSLVPAGAMGQFFGPGTRLTVL.

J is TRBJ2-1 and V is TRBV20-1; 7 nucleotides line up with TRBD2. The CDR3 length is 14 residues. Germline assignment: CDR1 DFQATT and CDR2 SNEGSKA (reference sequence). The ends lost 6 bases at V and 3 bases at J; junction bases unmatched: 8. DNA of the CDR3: TGCAGTGCAACAAGCGGGGTCTTCTACAATGAGCAGTTCTTC. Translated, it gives CSATSGVFYNEQFF.

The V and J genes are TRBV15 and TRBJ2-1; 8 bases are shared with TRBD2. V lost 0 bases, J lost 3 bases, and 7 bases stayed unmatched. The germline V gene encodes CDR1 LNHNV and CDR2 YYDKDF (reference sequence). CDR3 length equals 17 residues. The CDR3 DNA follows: TGTGCCACCAGCAGAGATAAGGGCGGGAGGCTCTACAATGAGCAGTTCTTC. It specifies CATSRDKGGRLYNEQFF.

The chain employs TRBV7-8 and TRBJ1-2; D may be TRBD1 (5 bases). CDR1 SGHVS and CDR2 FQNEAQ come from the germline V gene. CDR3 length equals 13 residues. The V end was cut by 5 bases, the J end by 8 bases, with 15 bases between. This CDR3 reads CASSPGGVSGYTF. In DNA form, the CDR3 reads TGTGCCAGCAGCCCCGGGGGTGTCAGCGGCTACACCTTC.

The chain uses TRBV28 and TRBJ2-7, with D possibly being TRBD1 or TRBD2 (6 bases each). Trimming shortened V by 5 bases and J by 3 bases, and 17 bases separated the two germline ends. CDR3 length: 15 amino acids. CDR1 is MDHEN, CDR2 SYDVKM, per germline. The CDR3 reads CASSGGGGNIYEQYF. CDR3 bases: TGTGCCAGCAGTGGGGGCGGAGGGAACATCTACGAGCAGTACTTC.

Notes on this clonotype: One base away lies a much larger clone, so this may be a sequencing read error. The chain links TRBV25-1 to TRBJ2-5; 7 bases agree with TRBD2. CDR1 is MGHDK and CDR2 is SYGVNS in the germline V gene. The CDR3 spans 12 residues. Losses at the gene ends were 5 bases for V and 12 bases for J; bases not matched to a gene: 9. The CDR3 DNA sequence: TGTGCCAGCAGTTTGAGCGGGGTTGGTGAGTACTTC. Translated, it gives CASSLSGVGEYF.

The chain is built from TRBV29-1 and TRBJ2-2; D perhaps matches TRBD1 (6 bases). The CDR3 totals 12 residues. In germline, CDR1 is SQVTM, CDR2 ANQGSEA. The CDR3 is CSAGARVGELFF. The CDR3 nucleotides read TGCAGTGCAGGGGCGAGAGTCGGGGAGCTGTTTTTT.

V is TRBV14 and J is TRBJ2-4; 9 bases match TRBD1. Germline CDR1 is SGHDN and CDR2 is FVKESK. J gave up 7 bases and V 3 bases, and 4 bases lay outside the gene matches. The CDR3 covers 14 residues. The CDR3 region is CASSQGTGSNIQYF. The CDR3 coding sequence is TGTGCCAGCAGCCAGGGGACAGGGAGCAACATTCAGTACTTC.

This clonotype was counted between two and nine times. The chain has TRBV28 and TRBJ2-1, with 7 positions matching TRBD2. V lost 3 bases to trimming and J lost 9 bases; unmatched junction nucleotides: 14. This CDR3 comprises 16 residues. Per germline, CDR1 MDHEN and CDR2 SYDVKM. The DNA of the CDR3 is TGTGCCAGCAGTTTCCACAGCGGGGCTAGCGGTGGTGAGCAGTTCTTC. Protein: CASSFHSGASGGEQFF. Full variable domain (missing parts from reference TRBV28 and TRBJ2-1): DVKVTQSSRYLVKRTGEKVFLECVQDMDHENMFWYRQDPGLGLRLIYFSYDVKMKEKGDIPEGYSVSREKKERFSLILESASTNQTSMYLCASSFHSGASGGEQFFGPGTRLTVL.

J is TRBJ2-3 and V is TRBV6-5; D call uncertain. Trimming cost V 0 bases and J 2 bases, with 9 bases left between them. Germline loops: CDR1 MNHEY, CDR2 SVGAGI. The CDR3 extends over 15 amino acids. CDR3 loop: CASSYSRTSTDTQYF. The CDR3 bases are TGTGCCAGCAGTTACTCGAGAACCTCCACAGATACGCAGTATTTT.

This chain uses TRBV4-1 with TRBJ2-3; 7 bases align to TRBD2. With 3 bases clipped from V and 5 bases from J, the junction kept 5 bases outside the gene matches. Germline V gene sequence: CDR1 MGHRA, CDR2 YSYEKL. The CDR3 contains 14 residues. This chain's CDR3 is CASSHMGEGDTQYF. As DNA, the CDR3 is TGCGCCAGCAGCCACATGGGGGAGGGAGATACGCAGTATTTT.

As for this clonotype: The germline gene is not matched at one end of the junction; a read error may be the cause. The CDR3 region is CASNLRGGLLSTDTQYF. CDR3 DNA sequence: TGTGCCAGCAACTTACGAGGCGGGCTACTGAGCACAGATACGCAGTATTTT. This chain links TRBV7-2 with TRBJ2-3, with a tentative D call TRBD2 (5 bases). Germline V gene sequence: CDR1 SGHTA, CDR2 FQGNSA. The CDR3 has 17 residues.

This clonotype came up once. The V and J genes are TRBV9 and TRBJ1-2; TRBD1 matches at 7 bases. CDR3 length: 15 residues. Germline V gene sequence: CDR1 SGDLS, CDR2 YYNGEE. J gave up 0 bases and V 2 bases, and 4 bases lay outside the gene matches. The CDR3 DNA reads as TGTGCCAGCAGCGTGGGGGACAGCGCTAACTATGGCTACACCTTC. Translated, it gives CASSVGDSANYGYTF.

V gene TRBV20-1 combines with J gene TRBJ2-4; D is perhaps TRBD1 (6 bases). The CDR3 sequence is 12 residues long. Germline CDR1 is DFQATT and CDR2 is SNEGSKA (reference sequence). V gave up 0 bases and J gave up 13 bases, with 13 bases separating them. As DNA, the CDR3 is TGCAGTGCTAGAGAAACAGGGATGGGGCAGTACTTC. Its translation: CSARETGMGQYF.

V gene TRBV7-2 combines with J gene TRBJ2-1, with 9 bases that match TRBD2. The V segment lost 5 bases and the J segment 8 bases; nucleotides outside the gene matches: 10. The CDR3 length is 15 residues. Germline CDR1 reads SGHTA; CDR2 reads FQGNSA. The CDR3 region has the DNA TGTGCCAGCAGCCCTCCGCGGGGGGGTCGGGATGAGCAGTTCTTC. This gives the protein CASSPPRGGRDEQFF.

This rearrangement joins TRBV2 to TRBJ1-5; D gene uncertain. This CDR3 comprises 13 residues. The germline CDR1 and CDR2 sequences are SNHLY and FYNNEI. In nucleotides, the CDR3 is TGTGCAACAGCGCCGGAGTTCAATCAGCCCCAGCATTTT. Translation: CATAPEFNQPQHF.

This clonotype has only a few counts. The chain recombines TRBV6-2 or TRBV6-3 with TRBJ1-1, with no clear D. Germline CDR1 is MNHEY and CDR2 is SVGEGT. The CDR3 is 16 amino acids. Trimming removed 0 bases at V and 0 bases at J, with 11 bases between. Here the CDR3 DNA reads TGTGCCAGCAGTTACTCACGGGAAACAATGAACACTGAAGCTTTCTTT. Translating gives CASSYSRETMNTEAFF.

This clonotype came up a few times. CDR3 DNA sequence: TGTGCCAGCAGAACCAGTGGGGCACGGGGTGAGCAGTTCTTC. Translation: CASRTSGARGEQFF. The V gene is TRBV12-3 or TRBV12-4, the J gene TRBJ2-1, with D perhaps being TRBD1 or TRBD2 (5 bases each). Trimming removed 6 bases from V and 9 bases from J, with 18 bases in between. The CDR3 is made up of 14 amino acids.